The rows below give T cell receptor beta chains drawn from one sample of a study of siplizumab effects on memory and regulatory T cells. Sequencing used immunoSEQ multiplex PCR; TCRdb keeps in-frame clones, though not all of them. The sample shows about 100,000 clones, approximately 91% of them seen only once. The sequenced sample was CD4+ T cells sorted from blood. Receptor source: a human donor in good health. Some clones in this sample may be carry-over from other donors' samples. The CDR3 runs from the conserved cysteine through the conserved F or W. Fields, in order: D gene, clone size, J gene, V gene, CDR3 DNA, CDR3 protein. D genes are given only for firm matches. Size values are once, few and many counts, or a class for expanded clones, and some rows have none.

>.|.|TRBJ2-4|TRBV2
TGTGCCAGCAGTGACGGAGGGTACAAAAACATTCAGTACTTC
CASSDGGYKNIQYF
>.|.|TRBJ1-5|TRBV7-9
TGTGCCAGCAGCTTAGGATGGAGCGGGGGCTCTAGCAATCAGCCCCAGCATTTT
CASSLGWSGGSSNQPQHF
>TRBD1|.|TRBJ1-2|TRBV2
TGTGCCAGCAGTATAACAGGGGGCGACTATGGCTACACCTTC
CASSITGGDYGYTF
>.|.|TRBJ2-7|TRBV7-8
TGTGCCAGCAGCTTATCTTCGGGCGTCGGCTACGAGCAGTACTTC
CASSLSSGVGYEQYF
>.|.|TRBJ2-3|TRBV7-9
TGTGCCAGCAGCTTAGGTGCAGGAGATACGCAGTATTTT
CASSLGAGDTQYF
>TRBD1|.|TRBJ2-7|TRBV6-1
TGTGCCAGCAGTGAAACGGGGACAGGGGAAGGCTACGAGCAGTACTTC
CASSETGTGEGYEQYF
>TRBD1|once|TRBJ2-7|TRBV27
TGTGCCAGCAGTTTATCTCAGCCCATGACAGGGGCCTACGAGCAGTACTTC
CASSLSQPMTGAYEQYF
>TRBD2|.|TRBJ2-2|TRBV13
TGTGCCAGCAGGTTTTCCGGGACTAGCGTAACCGGGGAGCTGTTTTTT
CASRFSGTSVTGELFF
>.|.|TRBJ2-1|TRBV4-2
TGTGCCAGCAGCCAAGGTGGTGTCGGGAGTTACAATGAGCAGTTCTTC
CASSQGGVGSYNEQFF
>TRBD2|.|TRBJ2-2|TRBV10-1
TGCGCCAGCAGTGAGGCTAGCGGGAGTATAGGTATGCGAGTTACCGGGGAGCTGTTTTTT
CASSEASGSIGMRVTGELFF